This is a list of T cell receptor beta chains from one sample in a study of cytomegalovirus exposure and HLA in healthy donors. The data were produced by immunoSEQ multiplex PCR, yet TCRdb's version contains in-frame clones alone and is incomplete. The top ten clones hold roughly 3.9% of a sample with around 120,000 clones, around 86% of them seen once. Source material: PBMCs. The receptors were gathered from a woman aged 25 to 39 in good health and CMV-seronegative. The CDR3 runs from the conserved cysteine through the conserved F or W. D genes are given only for firm matches. A row's size may be missing; if present it is once, few, many or a size class.

clone_size: .
j_call: TRBJ1-4
d_call: TRBD1
v_call: TRBV7-2
cdr3_aa: CASSPGQGNEKLFF
cdr3_nt: TGTGCCAGCAGCCCCGGACAGGGGAATGAAAAACTGTTTTTT

clone_size: few
j_call: TRBJ2-3
d_call: .
v_call: TRBV27
cdr3_aa: CASSQQDTQYF
cdr3_nt: TGTGCCAGCAGTCAACAAGATACGCAGTATTTT

clone_size: .
j_call: TRBJ2-7
d_call: TRBD2
v_call: TRBV2
cdr3_aa: CASSDGTSGRCQQYF
cdr3_nt: TGTGCCAGCAGTGATGGGACTAGCGGGAGATGTCAGCAGTACTTC

clone_size: .
j_call: TRBJ2-7
d_call: .
v_call: TRBV6-1
cdr3_aa: CASSGHSVEAGFHEQYF
cdr3_nt: TGTGCCAGCAGTGGACATTCGGTTGAAGCGGGTTTTCACGAGCAGTACTTC

clone_size: .
j_call: TRBJ2-7
d_call: TRBD1
v_call: TRBV5-5
cdr3_aa: CASSLDDRAYEQYF
cdr3_nt: TGTGCCAGCAGCTTGGATGACAGGGCCTACGAGCAGTACTTC

clone_size: .
j_call: TRBJ2-1
d_call: TRBD2
v_call: TRBV7-2
cdr3_aa: CASSWRLGGNEQLF
cdr3_nt: TGTGCCAGCAGCTGGAGGCTGGGGGGGAATGAGCAGCTCTTC

clone_size: .
j_call: TRBJ1-1
d_call: .
v_call: TRBV18
cdr3_aa: CASSPDISSAFF
cdr3_nt: TGTGCCAGCTCACCGGACATATCGTCAGCTTTCTTT

clone_size: .
j_call: TRBJ1-2
d_call: TRBD1
v_call: TRBV5-1
cdr3_aa: CASSPDRRYGYTF
cdr3_nt: TGCGCCAGCAGCCCGGACAGGAGGTATGGCTACACCTTC

clone_size: .
j_call: TRBJ2-1
d_call: .
v_call: TRBV5-6
cdr3_aa: CASSLEVGGPRGDEQFF
cdr3_nt: TGTGCCAGCAGCTTGGAGGTGGGGGGGCCCAGGGGAGATGAGCAGTTCTTC

clone_size: .
j_call: TRBJ2-7
d_call: TRBD2
v_call: TRBV10-1
cdr3_aa: CASSELRGAYEQYF
cdr3_nt: TGCGCCAGCAGTGAGCTGCGGGGGGCCTACGAGCAGTACTTC

clone_size: .
j_call: TRBJ2-7
d_call: TRBD1
v_call: TRBV6-6
cdr3_aa: CAVAGGYEQYF
cdr3_nt: TGTGCCGTAGCAGGGGGCTACGAGCAGTACTTC

clone_size: .
j_call: TRBJ1-4
d_call: TRBD1
v_call: TRBV5-1
cdr3_aa: CASATGSTNEKLFF
cdr3_nt: TGCGCCAGCGCGACAGGGTCAACTAATGAAAAACTGTTTTTT

clone_size: .
j_call: TRBJ1-5
d_call: TRBD1
v_call: TRBV30
cdr3_aa: CAWSAQGAQPQHF
cdr3_nt: TGTGCCTGGAGTGCGCAGGGGGCTCAGCCCCAGCATTTT

clone_size: few
j_call: TRBJ2-7
d_call: .
v_call: TRBV7-9
cdr3_aa: CASSGRGYYEQYF
cdr3_nt: TGTGCCAGCAGCGGCAGGGGTTACTACGAGCAGTACTTC

clone_size: .
j_call: TRBJ1-1
d_call: .
v_call: TRBV7-6
cdr3_aa: CASSLGDGSTEAFF
cdr3_nt: TGTGCCAGCAGCTTAGGGGATGGGAGCACTGAAGCTTTCTTT

clone_size: .
j_call: TRBJ2-7
d_call: TRBD2
v_call: TRBV5-4
cdr3_aa: CASRPGTSGGAYEQHF
cdr3_nt: TGTGCCAGCAGGCCCGGGACTAGCGGGGGAGCCTACGAGCAGCACTTC

clone_size: .
j_call: TRBJ2-3
d_call: TRBD2
v_call: TRBV18
cdr3_aa: CASSPLSGRDTDTQYF
cdr3_nt: TGTGCCAGCTCACCCCTTAGCGGGAGGGACACAGATACGCAGTATTTT

clone_size: few
j_call: TRBJ2-1
d_call: .
v_call: TRBV7-9
cdr3_aa: CASSQSPMSSYNEQFF
cdr3_nt: TGTGCCAGCAGCCAAAGTCCTATGAGCTCCTACAATGAGCAGTTCTTC

clone_size: .
j_call: TRBJ1-2
d_call: .
v_call: TRBV25-1
cdr3_aa: CASSTHGLDSYGYTF
cdr3_nt: TGTGCCAGCAGTACCCACGGGCTGGACAGCTATGGCTACACCTTC

clone_size: .
j_call: TRBJ2-5
d_call: TRBD1
v_call: TRBV19
cdr3_aa: CASSINRGQETQYF
cdr3_nt: TGTGCCAGTAGTATCAACAGGGGGCAAGAGACCCAGTACTTC

clone_size: .
j_call: TRBJ2-3
d_call: .
v_call: TRBV5-1
cdr3_aa: CASSFADTQYF
cdr3_nt: TGCGCCAGCAGCTTCGCAGATACGCAGTATTTT

clone_size: .
j_call: TRBJ2-3
d_call: TRBD1
v_call: TRBV2
cdr3_aa: CASSESDRAEDTQYF
cdr3_nt: TGTGCCAGCAGTGAATCGGACAGGGCGGAGGATACGCAGTATTTT

clone_size: .
j_call: TRBJ2-7
d_call: TRBD2
v_call: TRBV7-9
cdr3_aa: CASSLGTRVYEQYF
cdr3_nt: TGTGCCAGCAGCTTAGGGACTAGGGTCTACGAGCAGTACTTC

clone_size: .
j_call: TRBJ2-7
d_call: TRBD1
v_call: TRBV19
cdr3_aa: CAGSTDRGLSYEQYF
cdr3_nt: TGTGCCGGTAGCACTGACAGGGGGTTATCCTACGAGCAGTACTTC

clone_size: once
j_call: TRBJ2-3
d_call: TRBD2
v_call: TRBV7-8
cdr3_aa: CASSQRGTSGTSTDTQYF
cdr3_nt: TGTGCCAGCAGCCAAAGAGGGACTAGCGGAACTAGCACAGATACGCAGTATTTT